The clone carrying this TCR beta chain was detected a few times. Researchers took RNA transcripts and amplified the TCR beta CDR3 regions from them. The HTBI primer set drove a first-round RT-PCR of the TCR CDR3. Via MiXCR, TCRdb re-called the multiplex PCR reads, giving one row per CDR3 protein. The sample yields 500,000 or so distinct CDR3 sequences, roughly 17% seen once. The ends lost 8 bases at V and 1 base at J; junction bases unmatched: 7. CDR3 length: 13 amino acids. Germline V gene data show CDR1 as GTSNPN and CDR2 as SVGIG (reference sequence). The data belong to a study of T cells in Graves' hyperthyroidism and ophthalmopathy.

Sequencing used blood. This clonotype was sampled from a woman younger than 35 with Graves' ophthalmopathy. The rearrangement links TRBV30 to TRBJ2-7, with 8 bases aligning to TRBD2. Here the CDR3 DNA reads TGTGCCGGAACTCTAGCGGGTTCCTACGAGCAGTACTTC. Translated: CAGTLAGSYEQYF.